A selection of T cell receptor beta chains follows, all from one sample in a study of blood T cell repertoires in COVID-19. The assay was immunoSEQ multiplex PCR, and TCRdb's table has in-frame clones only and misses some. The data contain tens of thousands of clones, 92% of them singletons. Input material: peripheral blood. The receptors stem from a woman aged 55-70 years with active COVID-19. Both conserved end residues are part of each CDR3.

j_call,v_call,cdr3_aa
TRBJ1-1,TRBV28,CASSRQGARSRLEAFF
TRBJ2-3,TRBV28,CASSSGRQGIRYTQYF
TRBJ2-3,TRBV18,CASSPAQTDTQYF
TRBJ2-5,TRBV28,CASSPSGGGAFGQTQYF
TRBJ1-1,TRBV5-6,CASSLGQAFYEAFF
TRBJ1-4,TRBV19,CASSPGLTANEKLFF
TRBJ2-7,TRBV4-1,CASSQVGAYEQYF
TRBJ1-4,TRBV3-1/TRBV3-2,CASRPTGEKDEKLFF
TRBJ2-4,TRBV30,CAWSGLAGGDIQYF
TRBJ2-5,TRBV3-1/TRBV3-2,CASSHAGNQETQYF
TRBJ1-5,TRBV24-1,CATSEAGTGGSAQHF
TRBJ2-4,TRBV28,CASSQIGSAKNIQYF
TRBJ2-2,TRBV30,CAGNTRTSGAGELFF
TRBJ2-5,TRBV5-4,CASSQGLADQETQYF
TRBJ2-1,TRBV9,CASSPPADNEQFF
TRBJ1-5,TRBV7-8,CASSASDRNQPQHF
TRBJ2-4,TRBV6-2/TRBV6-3,CASSWTTLNIQYF
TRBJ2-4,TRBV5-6,CASSLSAGNIQYF
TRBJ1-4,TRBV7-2,CASSSSQNNEKLFF
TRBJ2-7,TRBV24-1,CATSDSHIGAEIYEQYF
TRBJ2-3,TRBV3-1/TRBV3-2,CASSQAGTDTQYF
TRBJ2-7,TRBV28,CASRGTGRPEQYF